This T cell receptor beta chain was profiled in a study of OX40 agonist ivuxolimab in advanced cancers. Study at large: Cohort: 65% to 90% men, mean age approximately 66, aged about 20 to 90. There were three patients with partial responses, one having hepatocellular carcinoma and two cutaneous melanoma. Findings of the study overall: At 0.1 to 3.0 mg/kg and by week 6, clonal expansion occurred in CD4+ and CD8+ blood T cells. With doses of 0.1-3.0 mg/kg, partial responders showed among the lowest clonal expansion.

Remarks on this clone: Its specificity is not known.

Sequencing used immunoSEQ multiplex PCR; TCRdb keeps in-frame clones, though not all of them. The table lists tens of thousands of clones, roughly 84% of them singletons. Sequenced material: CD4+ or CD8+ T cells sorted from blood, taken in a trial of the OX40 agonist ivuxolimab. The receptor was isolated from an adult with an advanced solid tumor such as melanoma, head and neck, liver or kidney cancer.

The CDR3 here is CASSFRDKNEQYF. CDR3 nucleotide sequence: TGTGCCAGCAGTTTCAGGGACAAGAACGAGCAGTACTTC. This chain links TRBV27 with TRBJ2-7; D might be TRBD1 (6 bases). This CDR3 spans 13 amino acids. Germline lookup yields CDR1 MNHEY and CDR2 SMNVEV (reference sequence). Trimming cost V 3 bases and J 5 bases, with 11 bases left between them.